The rows below give T cell receptor beta chains drawn from one sample of a study of cytomegalovirus exposure and HLA in healthy donors. Profiling relied on immunoSEQ multiplex PCR, and the TCRdb table lists in-frame clones only, not all of them. The table shows 100,000 to 150,000 clones, with around 94% occurring only once. The sample was PBMCs. The receptors were sampled from a woman aged 18-29 years in good health and CMV-seronegative. Both conserved end residues are part of each CDR3. The D gene is left open where the match is weak. Not all rows give a size; the values are once, few, many and, for expanded clones, a class.

D gene: TRBD2; J gene: TRBJ2-1; V gene: TRBV27; clone size: -; CDR3 DNA: TGTGCCAGCAGCCAACTAGCGGGGGGAAACAATGAGCAGTTCTTC; CDR3 protein: CASSQLAGGNNEQFF
D gene: TRBD1; J gene: TRBJ1-3; V gene: TRBV2; clone size: -; CDR3 DNA: TGTGCCAGCTGCCGAGGGCGGACAGGGTCTGGAAACACCATATATTTT; CDR3 protein: CASCRGRTGSGNTIYF
D gene: -; J gene: TRBJ2-1; V gene: TRBV13; clone size: -; CDR3 DNA: TGTGCCAGCAGCTCGTTTGCGGGGAACTCCTACAATGAGCAGTTCTTC; CDR3 protein: CASSSFAGNSYNEQFF
D gene: TRBD1; J gene: TRBJ2-1; V gene: TRBV5-6; clone size: -; CDR3 DNA: TGTGCCAGCAGCTTTACAGGGGCGAATGAGCAGTTCTTC; CDR3 protein: CASSFTGANEQFF
D gene: TRBD2; J gene: TRBJ2-5; V gene: TRBV2; clone size: -; CDR3 DNA: TGTGCCAGCGGAGGACTAGCGGGAGGGACTGATTGGTTAGAGACCCAGTACTTC; CDR3 protein: CASGGLAGGTDWLETQYF
D gene: TRBD2; J gene: TRBJ2-7; V gene: TRBV28; clone size: -; CDR3 DNA: TGTGCCAGCAGTTTATGGAGCGGGGGGTCCAGCGAGCAGTACTTC; CDR3 protein: CASSLWSGGSSEQYF
D gene: -; J gene: TRBJ1-4; V gene: TRBV16; clone size: once; CDR3 DNA: TGTGCCAGCAGCCAATATCGGCCAGGCGAAATGGATGAAAAACTGTTTTTT; CDR3 protein: CASSQYRPGEMDEKLFF
D gene: -; J gene: TRBJ2-3; V gene: TRBV19; clone size: -; CDR3 DNA: TGTGCCAGTAGTATAGGGGAAGCGGGTACAGATACGCAGTATTTT; CDR3 protein: CASSIGEAGTDTQYF
D gene: TRBD1; J gene: TRBJ2-1; V gene: TRBV27; clone size: -; CDR3 DNA: TGTGCCAGCACTCGACAGGGGTTCTACAATGAGCAGTTCTTC; CDR3 protein: CASTRQGFYNEQFF
D gene: -; J gene: TRBJ2-1; V gene: TRBV9; clone size: -; CDR3 DNA: TGTGCCAGCAGCCCCCGAGAGGGAATCAATGAGCAGTTCTTC; CDR3 protein: CASSPREGINEQFF
D gene: -; J gene: TRBJ1-2; V gene: TRBV5-1; clone size: -; CDR3 DNA: TGCGCCAGCAGCTTGGAGGGAGCGGGGTACTATGGCTACACCTTC; CDR3 protein: CASSLEGAGYYGYTF
D gene: -; J gene: TRBJ1-2; V gene: TRBV4-1; clone size: -; CDR3 DNA: TGCGCCAGCAGCCAAGCAGGTCGGGGAGCAGGGGCCTATGGCTACACCTTC; CDR3 protein: CASSQAGRGAGAYGYTF
D gene: -; J gene: TRBJ1-1; V gene: TRBV10-3; clone size: -; CDR3 DNA: TGTGCCATCAGTGAGGACAGGTACACTGAAGCTTTCTTT; CDR3 protein: CAISEDRYTEAFF
D gene: -; J gene: TRBJ2-5; V gene: TRBV4-1; clone size: -; CDR3 DNA: TGCGCCAGCAGCCAGGTACAGGAAACAGCCGAAGAGACCCAGTACTTC; CDR3 protein: CASSQVQETAEETQYF
D gene: -; J gene: TRBJ1-1; V gene: TRBV29-1; clone size: -; CDR3 DNA: TGCAGCGTTGAAAGGGGCACAGGGAATTGGAACACTGAAGCTTTCTTT; CDR3 protein: CSVERGTGNWNTEAFF
D gene: -; J gene: TRBJ2-1; V gene: TRBV10-1; clone size: few; CDR3 DNA: TGCGCCAGCAGTGCGGGACATACCTACAATGAGCAGTTCTTC; CDR3 protein: CASSAGHTYNEQFF
D gene: -; J gene: TRBJ2-6; V gene: TRBV5-4; clone size: -; CDR3 DNA: TGTGCCAGCAGCTTCTCGGCAGCCCAACTAAGCTCTGGGGCCAACGTCCTGACTTTC; CDR3 protein: CASSFSAAQLSSGANVLTF
D gene: -; J gene: TRBJ2-5; V gene: TRBV7-2; clone size: -; CDR3 DNA: TGTGCCAGCAGCTTAACCGTAGTGAAGACCCAGTACTTC; CDR3 protein: CASSLTVVKTQYF
D gene: TRBD1; J gene: TRBJ2-7; V gene: TRBV7-9; clone size: -; CDR3 DNA: TGTGCCAGCAGCGGCGAGGGGGCCCATTACTACGAGCAGTACTTC; CDR3 protein: CASSGEGAHYYEQYF
D gene: -; J gene: TRBJ2-7; V gene: TRBV6-1; clone size: -; CDR3 DNA: TGTGCCAGCAGTGAATATCAGGCGGGATACTCCGAGCAGTACTTC; CDR3 protein: CASSEYQAGYSEQYF
D gene: -; J gene: TRBJ1-4; V gene: TRBV6-6; clone size: -; CDR3 DNA: TGTGCCAGCAGCACAACTGAAAAACTGTTTTTT; CDR3 protein: CASSTTEKLFF
D gene: TRBD2; J gene: TRBJ2-3; V gene: TRBV14; clone size: -; CDR3 DNA: TGTGCCAGCAGCCAAGGTCGGACTAGCATGGCGGATACGCAGTATTTT; CDR3 protein: CASSQGRTSMADTQYF
D gene: TRBD1; J gene: TRBJ2-3; V gene: TRBV9; clone size: -; CDR3 DNA: TGTGCCAGCAGCGCGGGACAGGATAACACAGATACGCAGTATTTT; CDR3 protein: CASSAGQDNTDTQYF
D gene: TRBD1; J gene: TRBJ1-5; V gene: TRBV28; clone size: -; CDR3 DNA: TGTGCCAGCAGTAACACAGGGGCGGGAAATCAGCCCCAGCATTTT; CDR3 protein: CASSNTGAGNQPQHF
D gene: -; J gene: TRBJ1-4; V gene: TRBV7-2; clone size: -; CDR3 DNA: TGTGCCAGCAGCTTGCCTACAGGGAGTGAAAAACTGTTTTTT; CDR3 protein: CASSLPTGSEKLFF
D gene: -; J gene: TRBJ2-3; V gene: TRBV6-1; clone size: -; CDR3 DNA: TGTGCCAGCAGTGAAGAGCACAGACCAGATACGCAGTATTTT; CDR3 protein: CASSEEHRPDTQYF
D gene: -; J gene: TRBJ1-3; V gene: TRBV11-2; clone size: -; CDR3 DNA: TGTGCCAGCAGCTCGGAAACTACCTCTGGAAACACCATATATTTT; CDR3 protein: CASSSETTSGNTIYF
D gene: -; J gene: TRBJ2-3; V gene: TRBV18; clone size: -; CDR3 DNA: TGTGCCAGCTCGAAACGGAGCGGAAACACAGATACGCAGTATTTT; CDR3 protein: CASSKRSGNTDTQYF
D gene: TRBD1; J gene: TRBJ2-5; V gene: TRBV15; clone size: -; CDR3 DNA: TGTGCCACCAGCAGAGATGGAACAGGGGGCATAGAGACCCAGTACTTC; CDR3 protein: CATSRDGTGGIETQYF
D gene: -; J gene: TRBJ2-7; V gene: TRBV29-1; clone size: -; CDR3 DNA: TGCAGCGTTGGGGGCGGTAAGTTAGAGCAGTACTTC; CDR3 protein: CSVGGGKLEQYF
D gene: TRBD1; J gene: TRBJ1-5; V gene: TRBV4-1; clone size: once; CDR3 DNA: TGCGCCAGCAGTTCACAGGGGGCGAGCAATCAGCCCCAGCATTTT; CDR3 protein: CASSSQGASNQPQHF
D gene: -; J gene: TRBJ1-5; V gene: TRBV19; clone size: -; CDR3 DNA: TGTGCCAGTAGTAACGGGGGGGCTAGCAATCAGCCCCAGCATTTT; CDR3 protein: CASSNGGASNQPQHF
D gene: -; J gene: TRBJ1-1; V gene: TRBV19; clone size: -; CDR3 DNA: TGTGCCAGTAGGGAGCAGGGGCTTATAAACACTGAAGCTTTCTTT; CDR3 protein: CASREQGLINTEAFF
D gene: TRBD2; J gene: TRBJ2-5; V gene: TRBV20-1; clone size: -; CDR3 DNA: TGCAGTGCTAGCGGGGGGGAGACCCAGTACTTC; CDR3 protein: CSASGGETQYF
D gene: TRBD2; J gene: TRBJ2-2; V gene: TRBV6-5; clone size: -; CDR3 DNA: TGTGCCAGCAGTACCCGGGACTACGCGGGGGAGCTGTTTTTT; CDR3 protein: CASSTRDYAGELFF
D gene: -; J gene: TRBJ2-1; V gene: TRBV13; clone size: -; CDR3 DNA: TGTGCCAGCAGCTTTTCTAACAATGAGCAGTTCTTC; CDR3 protein: CASSFSNNEQFF
D gene: -; J gene: TRBJ1-3; V gene: TRBV6-6; clone size: -; CDR3 DNA: TGTGCCAGCAGTCCGGGAACTACAGGGTTGGACACCATATATTTT; CDR3 protein: CASSPGTTGLDTIYF
D gene: TRBD1; J gene: TRBJ2-7; V gene: TRBV29-1; clone size: -; CDR3 DNA: TGCAGCGTTGGGTGGGACAGAAGCTCCTACGAGCAGTACTTC; CDR3 protein: CSVGWDRSSYEQYF
D gene: -; J gene: TRBJ1-3; V gene: TRBV6-5; clone size: -; CDR3 DNA: TGTGCCAGCTCTGTTCAGGGATCCGGAAACACCATATATTTT; CDR3 protein: CASSVQGSGNTIYF
D gene: -; J gene: TRBJ2-2; V gene: TRBV7-3; clone size: -; CDR3 DNA: TGTGCCAGCAGCTCTCCCCTCGGGGGTTCGGTTTTCGGGGAGCTGTTTTTT; CDR3 protein: CASSSPLGGSVFGELFF
D gene: TRBD1; J gene: TRBJ2-2; V gene: TRBV7-9; clone size: -; CDR3 DNA: TGTGCCAGCAGCCCCCCGACCGGGACAGGGGTGCCCACCGGGGAGCTGTTTTTT; CDR3 protein: CASSPPTGTGVPTGELFF
D gene: -; J gene: TRBJ1-1; V gene: TRBV20-1; clone size: -; CDR3 DNA: TGCAGTGCTAGAGATTTAGTCGAAGCTTTCTTT; CDR3 protein: CSARDLVEAFF
D gene: -; J gene: TRBJ2-3; V gene: TRBV28; clone size: -; CDR3 DNA: TGTGCCAGCAGTTTAACGGGATATCATGTTACGCAGTATTTT; CDR3 protein: CASSLTGYHVTQYF
D gene: -; J gene: TRBJ2-3; V gene: TRBV27; clone size: -; CDR3 DNA: TGTGCCAGCTCTCGGTTGTCGTTCAGCACAGATACGCAGTATTTT; CDR3 protein: CASSRLSFSTDTQYF
D gene: -; J gene: TRBJ1-2; V gene: TRBV30; clone size: -; CDR3 DNA: TGTGCCTGGAGTGAGCCGGACAGCTATGGCTACACCTTC; CDR3 protein: CAWSEPDSYGYTF
D gene: TRBD1; J gene: TRBJ1-3; V gene: TRBV6-1; clone size: -; CDR3 DNA: TGTGCCAGCAGTGCCGGGGACAGCACCGGAAACACCATATATTTT; CDR3 protein: CASSAGDSTGNTIYF
D gene: TRBD2; J gene: TRBJ2-7; V gene: TRBV7-9; clone size: -; CDR3 DNA: TGTGCCAGCAGCTTACCCCAAGCGGGAGCGGCTTACGAGCAGTACTTC; CDR3 protein: CASSLPQAGAAYEQYF
D gene: TRBD1; J gene: TRBJ1-5; V gene: TRBV7-9; clone size: -; CDR3 DNA: TGTGCCAGCAGCAGGACGGGACAGCCCAATCAGCCCCAGCATTTT; CDR3 protein: CASSRTGQPNQPQHF
D gene: -; J gene: TRBJ1-1; V gene: TRBV5-1; clone size: -; CDR3 DNA: TGCGCCAGCAGCTTGGGGCAGGGGCAGGGGAACACTGAAGCTTTCTTT; CDR3 protein: CASSLGQGQGNTEAFF
D gene: -; J gene: TRBJ2-1; V gene: TRBV6-5; clone size: once; CDR3 DNA: TGTGCCAGCAGTTACGGAGAAGGCTCCTACAATGAGCAGTTCTTC; CDR3 protein: CASSYGEGSYNEQFF
D gene: -; J gene: TRBJ2-7; V gene: TRBV12-2; clone size: -; CDR3 DNA: TGTGCAAGTCGCTTAGATCCGGTTCAGGAACACTCCTACGAGCAGTACTTC; CDR3 protein: CASRLDPVQEHSYEQYF
D gene: -; J gene: TRBJ2-7; V gene: TRBV9; clone size: -; CDR3 DNA: TGTGCCAGCAGCGCCCAGGGGGGTGATACCTACGAGCAGTACTTC; CDR3 protein: CASSAQGGDTYEQYF
D gene: TRBD1; J gene: TRBJ1-2; V gene: TRBV30; clone size: -; CDR3 DNA: TGTGCCTGGAGTCCTACAGGGGTCAGGGGCTACACCTTC; CDR3 protein: CAWSPTGVRGYTF
D gene: TRBD1; J gene: TRBJ1-5; V gene: TRBV6-1; clone size: -; CDR3 DNA: TGTGCCAGCAGTGATCCGGGACAGGGTTATTCTCAGCCCCAGCATTTT; CDR3 protein: CASSDPGQGYSQPQHF
D gene: -; J gene: TRBJ1-5; V gene: TRBV19; clone size: few; CDR3 DNA: TGTGCCAGTAGTTGGACGGGGGTATACAATCAGCCCCAGCATTTT; CDR3 protein: CASSWTGVYNQPQHF
D gene: -; J gene: TRBJ1-5; V gene: TRBV9; clone size: -; CDR3 DNA: TGTGCCAGCAGCGTAGGACCCGAACTACAGCCCCAGCATTTT; CDR3 protein: CASSVGPELQPQHF